This TCR beta chain was captured by sequencing in a study of shared clonotypes between healthy human individuals. From germline, CDR1 is SGHRS and CDR2 YFSETQ. This CDR3 is built from 14 residues. V lost 3 bases and J 2 bases, leaving 12 bases between the germline ends. The protocol was immunoSEQ multiplex PCR, while the TCRdb copy is restricted to in-frame clones and leaves out a portion. The table includes about a million clones, over 60% detected once. The chain uses TRBV5-1 and TRBJ2-7; D might be TRBD1 (5 bases). The TCR comes from a man aged 18 to 30 in good health. Sequencing was done on a sample of memory CD4+ T cells sorted from blood. Subset specified: CD45RA-negative fraction. CDR3 sequence reads: CASSSPQGPYEQYF. CDR3 sequence (DNA): TGCGCCAGCAGCTCCCCGCAGGGTCCCTACGAGCAGTACTTC.